This is a list of T cell receptor beta chains from one sample in a study of T cell repertoires in cytomegalovirus infection. From the reads, TCRdb called clonotypes with MiXCR, one entry per CDR3 protein. The sample contains about 300,000 distinct CDR3 sequences, 9.6% of which appear only once. Sequencing was performed on PBMCs. The receptor source for this set is a human donor in good health (CMV status not recorded). Some clones in this sample may be carry-over from other donors' samples. CDR3s include the opening cysteine and the closing phenylalanine or tryptophan. The D gene is left open where the match is weak. The size of a clone is reported for some rows only, either as once, few or many, or as a class for expanded clones.

D	size	J	V	DNA	CDR3
-	-	TRBJ1-4	TRBV20-1	TGCAGTGCTAGAGCGGGAGGGCGAAAAGGGGAAAAACTGTTTTTT	CSARAGGRKGEKLFF
-	few	TRBJ2-3	TRBV27	TGTGCCACATACCAAGGGGTGACCGGCACAGATACGCAGTATTTT	CATYQGVTGTDTQYF
-	many	TRBJ1-6	TRBV20-1	TGCAGTGCTATGCGACAGGTCCTTCTTACCGATAATTCACCCCTCCACTTT	CSAMRQVLLTDNSPLHF
-	few	TRBJ1-1	TRBV6-2/TRBV6-3	TGTGCCAGCAGTGATCCAGGGAACACTGAAGCTTTCTTT	CASSDPGNTEAFF
-	many	TRBJ2-5	TRBV10-3	TGTGCCATCAGTGAGTGGACAGACGAAGAGACCCAGTACTTC	CAISEWTDEETQYF
TRBD1	many	TRBJ2-5	TRBV12-3/TRBV12-4	TGTGCCAGCAGTTTAGACGGCGCACCCGGGACAGGGGGACAAGAGACCCAGTACTTC	CASSLDGAPGTGGQETQYF
-	many	TRBJ1-5	TRBV19	TGTGCCAGTAGTCTCCGGGACCGCTCCAATCAGCCCCAGCATTTT	CASSLRDRSNQPQHF
-	many	TRBJ1-6	TRBV4-3	TGCGCCAGCAGCCAAGATCGGACCTGGGATAATTCACCCCTCCACTTT	CASSQDRTWDNSPLHF
-	many	TRBJ2-7	TRBV3-1	TGTGCCAGCAGCCAAGGCAGGGTTAATCTGGAGCAGTACTTC	CASSQGRVNLEQYF
TRBD2	few	TRBJ2-5	TRBV20-1	TGCAGTGCTACTACCCTGACTAGCGGGGGGGAGGAGACCCAGTACTTC	CSATTLTSGGEETQYF
-	-	TRBJ1-1	TRBV6-5	TGTGCCAGCAGTTGGGCCCCGAGGGGTGGCACTGAAGCTTTCTTT	CASSWAPRGGTEAFF
-	many	TRBJ2-7	TRBV10-2	TGCGCCAGCAGTGAGTCGGCAGGAGCCTACGAGCAGTACTTC	CASSESAGAYEQYF
-	-	TRBJ2-1	TRBV19	TGTGCCAGTAGTGGGCAGGGGCTGGGGAGATCCTACAATGAGCAGTTCTTC	CASSGQGLGRSYNEQFF